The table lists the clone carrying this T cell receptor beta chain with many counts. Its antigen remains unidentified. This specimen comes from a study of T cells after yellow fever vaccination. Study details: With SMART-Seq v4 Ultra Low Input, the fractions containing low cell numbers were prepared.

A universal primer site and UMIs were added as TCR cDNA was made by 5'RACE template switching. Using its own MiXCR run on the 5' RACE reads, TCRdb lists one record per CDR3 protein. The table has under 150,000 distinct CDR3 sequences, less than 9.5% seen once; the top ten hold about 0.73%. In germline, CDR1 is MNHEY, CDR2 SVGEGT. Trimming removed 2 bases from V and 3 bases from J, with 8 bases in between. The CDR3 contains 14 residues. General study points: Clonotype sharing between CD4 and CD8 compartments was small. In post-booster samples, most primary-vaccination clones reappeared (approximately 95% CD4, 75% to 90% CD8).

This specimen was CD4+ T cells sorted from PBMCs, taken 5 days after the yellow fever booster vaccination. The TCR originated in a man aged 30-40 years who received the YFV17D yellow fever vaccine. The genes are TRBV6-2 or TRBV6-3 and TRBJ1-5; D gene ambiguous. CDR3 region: CASSYRSDNQPQHF. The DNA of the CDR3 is TGTGCCAGCAGTTACCGCAGCGACAATCAGCCCCAGCATTTT.